The 31 T cell receptor beta chains below come from one sample, sequenced in a study of T-cell memory formation after mild COVID-19. TCRdb re-analysed the 5' RACE reads in MiXCR, keeping a single row per CDR3 protein. The table records a few hundred thousand distinct CDR3 sequences, roughly 20% of them present only once. Sequences were obtained from PBMCs or a T cell subset sorted from them (not recorded which). These TCRs come from an adult woman who had mild COVID-19 (a few samples of this study predate the infection). Cell type and time point are not known.

The chain uses TRBV19 and TRBJ1-5; TRBD1 might be the D (6 bases). Trimming pared 5 bases from V and 9 bases from J, leaving 17 bases between. Germline lookup yields CDR1 LNHDA and CDR2 SQIVND (reference sequence). CDR3 length: 14 amino acids. For the CDR3, the DNA is TGTGCCAGTAGTGCGAACACAGGGTTATGGCCCCAGCATTTT. Translated, it gives CASSANTGLWPQHF.

This clonotype was counted between two and nine times. The rearrangement joins TRBV5-1 to TRBJ1-1; 7 nucleotides align to TRBD1. This CDR3 is 14 amino acids long. Germline V CDR1 and CDR2: SGHRS, YFSETQ. Losses at the gene ends were 4 bases for V and 4 bases for J; bases not matched to a gene: 7. CDR3 bases: TGCGCCAGCAGCCTGACAGGGCTGAGCACTGAAGCTTTCTTT. Protein: CASSLTGLSTEAFF.

This clonotype was recorded a few times. The chain joins TRBV12-5 to TRBJ2-1; a weak D match, TRBD1 (5 bases). The CDR3 extends over 14 amino acids. Per germline, CDR1 LGHNT and CDR2 FRNRAP. V was cut by 4 bases and J by 6 bases, with 13 bases left in between. CDR3 DNA: TGTGCTAGTGGTTCACCGACAGACTCCAATGAGCAGTTCTTC. Encoded protein: CASGSPTDSNEQFF.

This clonotype has more than one count but fewer than ten. V and J are TRBV4-1 and TRBJ2-7; no clear D gene. Per the germline V gene, CDR1 is MGHRA and CDR2 is YSYEKL. Trimming took 1 base from V and 0 from J, leaving 10 bases between them. This CDR3 is built from 15 residues. For the CDR3, the DNA is TGCGCCAGCAGCCAAGCAATTCGGAGCTCCTACGAGCAGTACTTC. Its protein is CASSQAIRSSYEQYF.

The chain carries TRBV6-2 or TRBV6-3 and TRBJ1-1; the D is unclear. In germline, CDR1 is MNHEY, CDR2 SVGEGT. V was pared by 7 bases and J by 6 bases, with 12 bases between. The CDR3 consists of 12 residues. The CDR3, as DNA: TGTGCCAGCAAACGCGGCGGCTCTGAAGCTTTCTTT. Its protein is CASKRGGSEAFF.

This clonotype has a handful of counts. The V and J genes are TRBV5-6 and TRBJ2-5, with D possibly matching TRBD1 (6 bases). Trimming shortened V by 3 bases and J by 2 bases, and 17 bases separated the two germline ends. Germline-derived CDR1 and CDR2 are SGHDT and YYEEEE. This CDR3 spans 16 amino acids. Here the CDR3 DNA reads TGTGCCAGCAGCTCCTTGGTTACGGACAGTCAAGAGACCCAGTACTTC. This translates into CASSSLVTDSQETQYF.

This clonotype was counted a few times. This chain connects TRBV4-3 to TRBJ1-5, with D possibly being TRBD1 (6 bases). The CDR3 loop spans 15 amino acids. Germline loops: CDR1 LGHNA, CDR2 YSLEER. V was pared by 4 bases and J by 6 bases, with 16 bases between. The CDR3 nucleotides are TGCGCCAGCAGCCTAGACAGGCTTGGGGTTCAGCCCCAGCATTTT. Encoded protein: CASSLDRLGVQPQHF.

The chain links TRBV27 to TRBJ1-4; a possible D gene is TRBD1 (6 bases). Germline CDR1 and CDR2: MNHEY and SMNVEV (reference sequence). This CDR3 region has 14 residues. V lost 3 bases to trimming and J lost 5 bases, with 10 bases between them. The CDR3 protein is CASSFGRGNEKLFF. CDR3 bases: TGTGCCAGCAGTTTTGGGAGGGGGAATGAAAAACTGTTTTTT.

This clonotype was observed a handful of times. The chain carries TRBV18 and TRBJ1-5; 7 bases fit TRBD1. Germline V gives CDR1 KGHSH, CDR2 LQKENI. CDR3 length: 15 amino acids. V shed 5 bases and J 6 bases; nucleotides not matched to a gene: 10. CDR3 DNA sequence: TGTGCCAGCTCAACTGACAGGGCTCCGGCTCAGCCCCAGCATTTT. Protein product: CASSTDRAPAQPQHF.

V and J are TRBV29-1 and TRBJ1-1, with D tentatively TRBD1 (5 bases). The germline gives CDR1 SQVTM, CDR2 ANQGSEA. Trimming removed 1 base at V and 6 bases at J, with 12 bases between. The CDR3 contains 13 residues. The CDR3 loop reads CSVEGGWASEAFF. CDR3 DNA: TGCAGCGTTGAAGGGGGCTGGGCTTCTGAAGCTTTCTTT. Together with reference TRBV29-1 and TRBJ1-1, the CDR3 gives the full variable domain: SAVISQKPSRDICQRGTSLTIQCQVDSQVTMMFWYRQQPGQSLTLIATANQGSEATYESGFVIDKFPISRPNLTFSTLTVSNMSPEDSSIYLCSVEGGWASEAFFGQGTRLTVV.

About this clonotype itself: The junction differs from germline at one of its ends, possibly a read error. The chain combines TRBV20-1 with TRBJ1-4, with TRBD1 as a possible D gene (5 bases). Per germline, CDR1 DFQATT and CDR2 SNEGSKA (reference sequence). The CDR3 extends over 14 amino acids. The CDR3 loop is CSDRPRGGYEKLFF. The CDR3 nucleotides are TGCAGTGATAGACCACGGGGCGGCTATGAAAAACTGTTTTTT.

The table lists this clonotype with a few counts. The rearrangement joins TRBV7-6 to TRBJ2-1, with TRBD2 matching over 11 bases. The CDR3 consists of 15 residues. From germline, CDR1 is SGHVS and CDR2 FNYEAQ. V gave up 4 bases and J gave up 8 bases; unmatched junction bases: 7. The CDR3, as DNA: TGTGCCAGCAGCTCCTTAGCGGGAGGGCGGGATGAGCAGTTCTTC. It encodes CASSSLAGGRDEQFF.

This clonotype was detected a few times. V and J are TRBV4-1 and TRBJ1-2; D is uncertain. CDR1 is MGHRA and CDR2 is YSYEKL in the germline V gene. The CDR3 runs to 14 residues. The V end was cut by 4 bases, the J end by 8 bases, with 17 bases between. DNA for the CDR3: TGCGCCAGCAGCCCAGAGAGGGTTGCATGGGGCTACACCTTC. Protein: CASSPERVAWGYTF.

This rearrangement joins TRBV2 to TRBJ1-1; D gene unclear. The length of the CDR3 is 12 residues. CDR1 SNHLY and CDR2 FYNNEI come from the germline V gene. V shed 4 bases and J shed 10 bases, with 13 bases lying between them. This CDR3 is CASSGESIRAFF. The CDR3 coding sequence is TGTGCCAGCAGTGGGGAATCTATTAGAGCTTTCTTT.

This clonotype showed up just a few times. This sequence joins TRBV27 and TRBJ2-1; D is uncertain. The CDR3 is made up of 15 amino acids. Germline CDR1 MNHEY, CDR2 SMNVEV (reference sequence). Deletions cut 5 bases from V and 4 bases from J, with 15 bases between. CDR3 region: CASSARLDAYNEQFF. The CDR3 region has the DNA TGTGCCAGCAGTGCCCGGCTAGATGCTTACAATGAGCAGTTCTTC.

This clonotype was found many times. The rearrangement links TRBV20-1 to TRBJ2-1; TRBD1 or TRBD2 may be the D gene (6 bases each). With 0 bases removed from V and 15 bases from J, the gap between germline ends came to 18 bases. From germline, CDR1 is DFQATT and CDR2 SNEGSKA (reference sequence). CDR3 length equals 13 residues. Written as DNA, the CDR3 is TGCAGTGCTAGAGAAGGGGGGACTCCTTTTCGGTTCTTC. Protein product: CSAREGGTPFRFF.

This clonotype has only a few counts. The J gene is TRBJ2-1, the V gene TRBV6-5; perhaps TRBD1 as D (5 bases). CDR1 is MNHEY, CDR2 SVGAGI, per germline. CDR3 length equals 16 residues. The V and J ends lost 0 bases and 8 bases respectively, with 17 bases between them. The CDR3 region is CASSYSTGRAPDEQFF. CDR3 coding DNA: TGTGCCAGCAGTTACTCCACAGGCAGGGCCCCGGATGAGCAGTTCTTC.

The CDR3 coding sequence is TGTGCCAGAAATCAGGAGGGAGGCGAGCAGTACTTC. It encodes CARNQEGGEQYF. The chain employs TRBV10-3 and TRBJ2-7, with a weak D call TRBD2 (6 bases). The CDR3 extends over 12 amino acids. V dropped 10 bases and J dropped 6 bases, with 16 bases sitting between them. Germline assignment: CDR1 ENHRY and CDR2 SYGVKD.

The chain combines TRBV30 with TRBJ2-7, with 7 bases identical to TRBD2. J lost 3 bases, V lost 8 bases, and 10 bases had no gene match. In germline, CDR1 is GTSNPN, CDR2 SVGIG (reference sequence). The CDR3 sequence is 13 residues long. The CDR3 bases are TGTGCCGCCTTCGGGGGGTTTAGCTACGAGCAGTACTTC. It specifies CAAFGGFSYEQYF.

V is TRBV7-2 and J is TRBJ1-5, with D possibly matching TRBD1 (5 bases). Germline CDR1 SGHTA, CDR2 FQGNSA. The CDR3 consists of 16 residues. V lost 1 base to trimming and J lost 3 bases, with 13 bases between them. The CDR3, as DNA: TGTGCCAGCAGCTTAGGTGGGCGACAGATCAATCAGCCCCAGCATTTT. Its translation: CASSLGGRQINQPQHF.

This sequence joins TRBV7-6 and TRBJ2-1; TRBD2 agrees at 11 bases. CDR3 length: 16 amino acids. The V and J ends lost 5 bases and 3 bases, in that order; junction bases with no gene match: 6. Germline V gives CDR1 SGHVS, CDR2 FNYEAQ. The CDR3 DNA sequence: TGTGCCAGCAGCGAGCCGGGGACTAGCGGCTACAATGAGCAGTTCTTC. Amino acids: CASSEPGTSGYNEQFF.

This clonotype was observed a handful of times. This rearrangement joins TRBV5-1 to TRBJ2-3, with 10 bases that match TRBD2. The CDR3 loop spans 15 amino acids. The ends lost 4 bases at V and 3 bases at J; junction bases unmatched: 5. Germline assignment: CDR1 SGHRS and CDR2 YFSETQ. The CDR3 here is CASSQRGGPTDTQYF. CDR3 DNA sequence: TGCGCCAGCAGCCAGCGGGGGGGCCCAACAGATACGCAGTATTTT. Based on the CDR3 plus reference TRBV5-1 and TRBJ2-3, the full variable domain is KAGVTQTPRYLIKTRGQQVTLSCSPISGHRSVSWYQQTPGQGLQFLFEYFSETQRNKGNFPGRFSGRQFSNSRSEMNVSTLELGDSALYLCASSQRGGPTDTQYFGPGTRLTVL.

The chain carries TRBV7-2 and TRBJ2-7; no clear D gene. This CDR3 has 13 amino acids. The V gene lost 4 bases and the J gene lost 3 bases, with 10 bases spanning the gap. Per germline, CDR1 SGHTA and CDR2 FQGNSA. CDR3: CASSSQPRYEQYF. In nucleotides, the CDR3 is TGTGCCAGCAGCTCCCAACCTCGCTACGAGCAGTACTTC.

This clonotype was observed a few times. The rearrangement uses TRBV19 and TRBJ1-1; TRBD1 agrees at 9 bases. This CDR3 is 15 amino acids long. Germline V gene sequence: CDR1 LNHDA, CDR2 SQIVND (reference sequence). V shed 8 bases, J shed 6 bases, and the junction held 13 bases outside the gene matches. CDR3 region: CASELYPGQGPEAFF. The CDR3 nucleotides are TGTGCCAGTGAACTGTATCCGGGACAGGGCCCTGAAGCTTTCTTT. The full variable domain, rest sourced from reference TRBV19 and TRBJ1-1, is DGGITQSPKYLFRKEGQNVTLSCEQNLNHDAMYWYRQDPGQGLRLIYYSQIVNDFQKGDIAEGYSVSREKKESFPLTVTSAQKNPTAFYLCASELYPGQGPEAFFGQGTRLTVV.

The table lists this clonotype with many counts. This sequence joins TRBV5-1 and TRBJ1-4; no clear D gene. CDR1 is SGHRS, CDR2 YFSETQ, per germline. Trimming stripped 0 bases from V and 0 bases from J, with 3 bases between. This CDR3 is 14 amino acids long. In nucleotides, the CDR3 is TGCGCCAGCAGCTTGGATCCAACTAATGAAAAACTGTTTTTT. Protein product: CASSLDPTNEKLFF.

The chain joins TRBV12-3 or TRBV12-4 to TRBJ2-3, with a tentative D call TRBD1 (5 bases). The ends were cut back, 5 bases at V and 2 bases at J, with 14 bases in the middle. This CDR3 is built from 15 residues. CDR3 amino acids: CASSLDSPLTDTQYF. As DNA, the CDR3 is TGTGCCAGCAGTCTCGACAGTCCCCTCACAGATACGCAGTATTTT.

The CDR3 region is CASSPKGTGPANEQFF. CDR3 in DNA: TGTGCCAGCAGCCCTAAAGGGACAGGGCCCGCCAATGAGCAGTTCTTC. The chain uses TRBV4-2 and TRBJ2-1; 9 nucleotides match TRBD1. Germline V gene sequence: CDR1 LGHNA, CDR2 YNFKEQ. This CDR3 spans 16 amino acids. V shed 4 bases and J 6 bases; nucleotides not matched to a gene: 10.

J is TRBJ2-3 and V is TRBV7-6, with D possibly being TRBD1 or TRBD2 (5 bases each). Germline V lookup: CDR1 SGHVS, CDR2 FNYEAQ. V lost 5 bases, J lost 6 bases, and 15 bases lay in between. This CDR3 has 14 amino acids. Written as DNA, the CDR3 is TGTGCCAGCAGCCAACTAGGGGATTCGGATACGCAGTATTTT. Its translation is CASSQLGDSDTQYF. Using reference TRBV7-6 and TRBJ2-3 for the parts outside the CDR3, the full variable domain is GAGVSQSPRYKVTKRGQDVALRCDPISGHVSLYWYRQALGQGPEFLTYFNYEAQQDKSGLPNDRFSAERPEGSISTLTIQRTEQRDSAMYRCASSQLGDSDTQYFGPGTRLTVL.

The gene calls are TRBV9 and TRBJ2-1, with no clear D. Germline V gene data show CDR1 as SGDLS and CDR2 as YYNGEE. The CDR3 consists of 15 residues. Trimming took off 0 bases at V and 3 bases at J, with 10 bases between the two ends. Written as DNA, the CDR3 is TGTGCCAGCAGCGTAGGGGTGGAGCGCTACAATGAGCAGTTCTTC. Its protein is CASSVGVERYNEQFF.

The chain uses TRBV7-2 and TRBJ2-2; tentatively, D is TRBD1 (7 bases). The CDR3 is 18 residues long. The V end was cut by 2 bases, the J end by 4 bases, with 20 bases between. From germline, CDR1 is SGHTA and CDR2 FQGNSA. CDR3 coding DNA: TGTGCCAGCAGCTTACTCCCAGCTTTGCGGGACAGCACCGGGGAGCTGTTTTTT. This sequence encodes CASSLLPALRDSTGELFF.

This clonotype has a handful of counts. This chain uses TRBV13 with TRBJ2-5, with a tentative D call TRBD1 (6 bases). The CDR3 totals 13 residues. V dropped 5 bases and J dropped 4 bases, with 11 bases sitting between them. CDR1 is PRHDT, CDR2 FYEKMQ, per germline (reference sequence). CDR3 region: CASSATGRETQYF. For the CDR3, the DNA is TGTGCCAGCAGCGCTACAGGGAGAGAGACCCAGTACTTC.